This T cell receptor beta chain stems from a study of Tregs in tolerant kidney transplant recipients. Related graft donors supplied nonmyeloablative bone marrow transplants, and mixed chimerism was transient. Unstimulated regulatory T cells (CD4+CD25+CD127-), CD4+CD25- non-regulatory cells, CD4 and CD8 cells were FACS-sorted from thawed PBMCs. For this clone: The CDR3 end lies 3 residues beyond the end of the read and is filled in from the germline J gene.

The CDR3 contains 15 residues. V was clipped by 3 bases and J by 3 bases; unmatched bases: 7. CDR1 is ENHRY, CDR2 SYGVKD, per germline. This table comes from immunoSEQ multiplex PCR, and its TCRdb copy is limited to in-frame clones, with some not included. This sample's clone table lists approximately 24,000 clones. The starting material was CD4+ T cells from blood (PBMCs), obtained 6 months after the transplant. This chain joins TRBV10-3 and TRBJ2-5, with 7 bases matching TRBD2. The clonotype comes from a human patient who received a combined kidney and bone marrow transplant. Part of the T cells may come from the graft donor. The part of the CDR3 DNA that was read is TGTGCCATCAGTGAATATAGGCTAGCGGAAGAGACC. It is translated as CAISEYRLAEET. The full CDR3 reads CAISEYRLAEETQYF.